The present entry profiles one T cell receptor (beta chain) with its context. Its antigen is currently not known. Base quality data are lacking; no much larger clone is found one base away. Enrolling through a virtual design, the prospective study's participants ranged in age from roughly 18 to 95 years and lived across approximately 25 United States geographic areas. Cohort assignment in the prospective study relied on participant-reported clinical history from a screening survey and a study questionnaire. ImmuneRACE Cohort 3 recovered participants were defined by two consecutive negative NP/OP PCR tests, healthcare professional clearance, or symptom resolution. Each participant in the prospective study had whole blood, serum and a nasopharyngeal or oropharyngeal swab collected by mobile phlebotomists. Participants in the prospective study had the option to provide additional blood draws and questionnaires over a 2-month period. Before DNA extraction, prospective study blood samples were shipped either frozen or at room temperature.

TCRbeta CDR3 regions were amplified from genomic DNA using the immunoSEQ Assay, a bias-controlled multiplex PCR. The authors' pipeline ran thus. The number of nucleated cells in each sample was estimated by amplification of reference gene primers within the assay. To quantify the absolute abundance of each unique TCRbeta CDR3 rearrangement, sequence reads were collapsed and filtered. Productive Simpson clonality was computed per sample as the square root of Simpson's diversity index over productive rearrangements. TCRdb re-hosts the immuneACCESS table, in-frame sequences only. Its copies lack some clones; in the studies checked, an unresolved V gene accounts for under half of them, and the cause for the rest is not known. That table gives V, J and clone size, and the DNA gave D and trimming. The sample has some 160,000 clones on record, around 85% of them singletons. The biggest ten clones account for 6.2% of the sample.

Cut back by 5 bases and 6 bases, the V and J ends lie 19 bases apart. The CDR3, cysteine through phenylalanine, is 16 amino acids long. The entry retains the CDR3 DNA only, 48 bases that are in frame from base 1. Reading the germline V gene (reference sequence) gives CDR1 MNHEY and CDR2 SMNVEV. The entry originates in a study of blood T cell repertoires in COVID-19 (TCRdb year 2020). A note on the overall study: Samples from collaborators originated in the United States, Italy and Spain and spanned both the acute and convalescent phases of COVID-19. The material from the prospective study consisted of cDNA or gDNA derived from T cells, B-cell-depleted T cells, or PBMCs. The dataset comprised deeply sampled blood TCRbeta repertoires from subjects exposed to, actively infected with, or recovered from COVID-19. A freely available public database, intended as a resource for researchers studying the immune response to SARS-CoV-2, is where the repertoires were released. The samples were drawn from the first 160 participants of the ongoing ImmuneRACE study and from 1,254 subjects provided by 6 global collaborators. Nearly every sample came with metadata listing a de-identified subject ID, COVID-19 status, age in years and sex. Where available, HLA class I and class II types were obtained from metadata supplied by the sample provider rather than from assay-based typing.

The investigation overall reported the following: How much clinical and demographic metadata was included differed by source and by participant, and the metadata was provided uncurated.

Here the chain combines TRBV27 and TRBJ1-4; the D gene remains uncertain. The sequence derives from a woman aged 40 to 50 who had recovered from COVID-19. The sequenced sample was PBMCs or T cells enriched from blood (not recorded which). The CDR3 is CASSPGLFRGDEKLFF. The DNA reads as follows: TGTGCCAGCAGTCCCGGACTTTTCCGGGGAGATGAAAAACTGTTTTTT. Reference TRBV27 and TRBJ1-4 genes cover what lies past the CDR3, so the full variable domain is EAQVTQNPRYLITVTGKKLTVTCSQNMNHEYMSWYRQDPGLGLRQIYYSMNVEVTDKGDVPEGYKVSRKEKRNFPLILESPSPNQTSLYFCASSPGLFRGDEKLFFGSGTQLSVL.